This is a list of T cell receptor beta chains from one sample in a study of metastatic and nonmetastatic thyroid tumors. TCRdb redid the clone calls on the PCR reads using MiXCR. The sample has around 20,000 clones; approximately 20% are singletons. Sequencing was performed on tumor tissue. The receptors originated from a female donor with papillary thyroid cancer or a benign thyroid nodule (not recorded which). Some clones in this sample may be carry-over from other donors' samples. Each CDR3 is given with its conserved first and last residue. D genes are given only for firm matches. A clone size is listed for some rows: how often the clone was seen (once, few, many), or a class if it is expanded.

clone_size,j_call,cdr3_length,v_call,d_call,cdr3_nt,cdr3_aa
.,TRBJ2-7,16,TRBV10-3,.,TGTGCCAGCAGTCCCTCCGGTGGGGGGGGCATGTACGAGCAGTACTTC,CASSPSGGGGMYEQYF
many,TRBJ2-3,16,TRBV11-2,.,TGTGCCAGCAGCTTAGTGGCAGGGGGGACCACAGATACGCAGTATTTT,CASSLVAGGTTDTQYF
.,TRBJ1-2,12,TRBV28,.,TGTGCCAGCAGTAACCTGTTTTATGGCTACACCTTC,CASSNLFYGYTF
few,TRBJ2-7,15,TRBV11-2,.,TGTGCCAGCAGCTTAACGTTTTCGGGGATCAACGAGCAGTACTTC,CASSLTFSGINEQYF
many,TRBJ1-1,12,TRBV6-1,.,TGTGCCAGCAGTTCCCGTGGCTGTGAAGCTTTCTTT,CASSSRGCEAFF
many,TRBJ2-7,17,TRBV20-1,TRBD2,TGCAGTGCTAGAGATCACAGTGGACTAGCGGGAGGGTACGAGCAGTACTTC,CSARDHSGLAGGYEQYF
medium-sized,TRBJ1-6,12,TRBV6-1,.,TGTGCCAGCAGCTTACCAGGACCACCCCTCCACTTT,CASSLPGPPLHF
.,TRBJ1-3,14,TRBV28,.,TGTGCCAGCAGTTTCTCGGGGTCCGGAAACACCATATATTTT,CASSFSGSGNTIYF
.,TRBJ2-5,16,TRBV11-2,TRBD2,TGTGCCAGCAGCCCCAGGACTAGCGGGCTACAAGAGACCCAGTACTTC,CASSPRTSGLQETQYF
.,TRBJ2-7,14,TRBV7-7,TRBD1,TGTGCCAGCAGCTTAGCAGGGGGCGCCTACGAGCAGTACTTC,CASSLAGGAYEQYF
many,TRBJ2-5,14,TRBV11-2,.,TGTGCCAGCAGCTTACAGGGGACGCAGGAGACCCAGTACTTC,CASSLQGTQETQYF
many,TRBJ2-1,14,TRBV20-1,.,TGCAGTGCTAGAGCACAGGGTATCCACAATGAGCAGTTCTTC,CSARAQGIHNEQFF
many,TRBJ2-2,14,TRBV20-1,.,TGCAGTGCTGCTCGACAGGAGAACACCGGGGAGCTGTTTTTT,CSAARQENTGELFF
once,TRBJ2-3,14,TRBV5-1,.,TGCGCCAGCAGCTTGGAGTGGCAAGAGGGTACGCAGTATTTT,CASSLEWQEGTQYF
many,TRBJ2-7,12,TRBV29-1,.,TGCAGCGTTGAAGGTCAGACTGACGAGCAGTACTTC,CSVEGQTDEQYF
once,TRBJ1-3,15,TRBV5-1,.,TGCGCCAGCAGCCCCTCGGAAGGGTCTGGAAACACCATATATTTT,CASSPSEGSGNTIYF
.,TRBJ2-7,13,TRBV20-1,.,TGCAGTGCTAGGACGTTAGTAGACTACGAGCAGTACTTC,CSARTLVDYEQYF
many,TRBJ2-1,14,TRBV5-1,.,TGCGCCAGCAGCTTGGAACTAGCAAACAATGAGCAGTTCTTC,CASSLELANNEQFF
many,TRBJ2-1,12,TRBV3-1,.,TGTGCCAGCAGCCCCAAGGGGAATGAGCAGTTCTTC,CASSPKGNEQFF
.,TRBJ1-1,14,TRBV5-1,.,TGCGCCAGCAGTTACTACGACCCGAACACTGAAGCTTTCTTT,CASSYYDPNTEAFF
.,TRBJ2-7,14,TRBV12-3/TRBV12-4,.,TGTGCCAGCAGTTTAGTTAACTCGGTGGACGAGCAGTACTTC,CASSLVNSVDEQYF
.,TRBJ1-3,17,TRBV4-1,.,TGCGCCAGCAGCCGGGGGGGACTCGTCTTAGCAGGAAACACCATATATTTT,CASSRGGLVLAGNTIYF
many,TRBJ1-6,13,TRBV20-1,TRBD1,TGCAGTGCCGAGGGACAGAATAATTCACCCCTCCACTTT,CSAEGQNNSPLHF
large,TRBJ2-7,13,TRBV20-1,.,TGCAGTGCTAGACTAGTGGGAAGTAATCCGCAGTACTTC,CSARLVGSNPQYF
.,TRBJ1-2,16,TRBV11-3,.,TGTGCCAGCAGCTTAGTCCCACAGGGAACTAACTATGGCTACACCTTC,CASSLVPQGTNYGYTF
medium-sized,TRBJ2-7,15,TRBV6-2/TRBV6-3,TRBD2,TGTGCCAGCAGTTACCCTAGCGGGAGACCTTACGAGCAGTACTTC,CASSYPSGRPYEQYF
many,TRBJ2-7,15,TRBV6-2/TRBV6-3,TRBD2,TGTGCCAGCAGTTACCCGGGGGGACTTGCCTACGAGCAGTACTTC,CASSYPGGLAYEQYF
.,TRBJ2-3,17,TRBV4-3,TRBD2,TGCGCCAGCAGCCAAGACCTAGCGGGGGGCCATGGAGATACGCAGTATTTT,CASSQDLAGGHGDTQYF
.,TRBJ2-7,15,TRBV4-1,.,TGCGCCAGCAGCCCAGATCGGACCAGGGAGTACGAGCAGTACTTC,CASSPDRTREYEQYF
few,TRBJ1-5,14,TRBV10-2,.,TGCGCCAGCAGTCAGACAGATTATGGTCAGCCCCAGCATTTT,CASSQTDYGQPQHF
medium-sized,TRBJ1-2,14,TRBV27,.,TGTGCCAGCAGTTTATTTCCCCTTAACTATGGCTACACCTTC,CASSLFPLNYGYTF
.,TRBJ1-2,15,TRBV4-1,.,TGCGCCAGCAGCCTCCAGGACAGACTGCTATATGGCTACACCTTC,CASSLQDRLLYGYTF
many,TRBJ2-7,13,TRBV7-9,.,TGTGCCAGCAGCTTATTGTACTCCTACGAGCAGTACTTC,CASSLLYSYEQYF
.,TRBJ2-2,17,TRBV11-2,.,TGTGCCAGCAGCTTAGATCTTGGGAGCCGAAACACCGGGGAGCTGTTTTTT,CASSLDLGSRNTGELFF